This TCR beta chain was obtained from a study of ipilimumab plus nivolumab after autologous stem cell transplantation. Study context: A median of about 8 nivolumab and 5 or 6 ipilimumab doses were given.

The germline gives CDR1 SGHRS, CDR2 YFSETQ. The V end was cut by 2 bases, the J end by 1 base, with 10 bases between. This CDR3 is 14 amino acids long. Profiled with immunoSEQ multiplex PCR; TCRdb holds only in-frame clones, not every one. The top ten clones hold 0.88% of a sample with tens of thousands of clones, about 88% of them seen once. The chain links TRBV5-1 to TRBJ2-7; D not certain. This sequence was found in a male donor with multiple myeloma. Sample: PBMCs, taken in a trial of ipilimumab plus nivolumab as post-transplant consolidation. The CDR3 reads CASSFEVPSYEQYF. DNA for the CDR3: TGCGCCAGCAGCTTTGAAGTCCCATCCTACGAGCAGTACTTC.